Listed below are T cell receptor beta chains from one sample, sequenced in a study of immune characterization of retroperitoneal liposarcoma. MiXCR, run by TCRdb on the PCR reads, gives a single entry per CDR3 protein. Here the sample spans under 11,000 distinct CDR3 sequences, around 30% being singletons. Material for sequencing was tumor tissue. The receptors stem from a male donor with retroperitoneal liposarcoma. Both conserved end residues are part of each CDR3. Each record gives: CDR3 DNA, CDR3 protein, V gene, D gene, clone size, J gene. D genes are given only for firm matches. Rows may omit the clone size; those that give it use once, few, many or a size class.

TGTGCCAGCAGTGAGTCGGTAGCGGGACTAGGCGAGCAGTACTTC CASSESVAGLGEQYF TRBV6-4 TRBD2 - TRBJ2-7
TGTGCCAGCAAGCGGCAGAGCTCCTACGAGCAGTTCTTC CASKRQSSYEQFF TRBV6-1 - many TRBJ2-1
TGTGCCAGCAGTGAAGCTAGCGGGGGGGCCACAGATACGCAGTATTTT CASSEASGGATDTQYF TRBV6-1 TRBD2 few TRBJ2-3
TGTGCCAGCACCTCGACAGGGGCTGGGGCCAACGTCCTGACTTTC CASTSTGAGANVLTF TRBV12-3/TRBV12-4 TRBD1 medium-sized TRBJ2-6
TGTGCCAGCAGCCGGCCTCGCGGAGCTGGCGAAAACACAGATACGCAGTATTTT CASSRPRGAGENTDTQYF TRBV7-2 - few TRBJ2-3
TGTGCCAGCAGCTTCGAGTCGAACCAGCCCCAGCATTTT CASSFESNQPQHF TRBV7-2 - few TRBJ1-5
TGCGCCAGCAGCCAAGTTTTTCCGCCGGGACTAGCGGGAGAGACCCAGTACTTC CASSQVFPPGLAGETQYF TRBV4-3 TRBD2 - TRBJ2-5
TGTGCCAGCAGTTTAGACCCCCTGGGGGAAGCTTTCTTT CASSLDPLGEAFF TRBV12-3/TRBV12-4 - - TRBJ1-1
TGTGCCAGCAGTGAAGGAATAGGGCAGTATGGCTACACCTTC CASSEGIGQYGYTF TRBV6-1 - many TRBJ1-2
TGTGCCAGCAGCTTAGCAGGAGTAACGCAGTATTTT CASSLAGVTQYF TRBV7-2 - medium-sized TRBJ2-3
TGCGCCAGCGACCCAGGGAACACTGAAGCTTTCTTT CASDPGNTEAFF TRBV10-2 - few TRBJ1-1
TGCGCCAGCAGTGAAGAGGGACTAGGCAATGAGCAGTTCTTC CASSEEGLGNEQFF TRBV10-1 TRBD2 - TRBJ2-1
TGTGCCAGCAGTTTTCTTAGGAGCAATGAGCAGTACTTC CASSFLRSNEQYF TRBV12-3/TRBV12-4 - medium-sized TRBJ2-5
TGTGCCAGCAGCTTAGATACAGGGGGGTACAATGAGCAGTTCTTC CASSLDTGGYNEQFF TRBV7-2 TRBD1 medium-sized TRBJ2-1
TGTGCCAGCAGTGAATTGCTGAGGGAGGATGGCTACACCTTC CASSELLREDGYTF TRBV25-1 - - TRBJ1-2
TGTGCCAGCAGTAGAGGTAGGGGGACAGGGCCCCACGAGCAGTACTTC CASSRGRGTGPHEQYF TRBV6-2/TRBV6-3 TRBD1 - TRBJ2-7
TGTGCCAGCAGTTTAGATGTGGGCGGGAGTACAGATACGCAGTATTTT CASSLDVGGSTDTQYF TRBV12-3/TRBV12-4 TRBD2 - TRBJ2-3
TGTGCCAGCAGTCTAGTGTGGCGGGGGGGCACAGATACGCAGTATTTT CASSLVWRGGTDTQYF TRBV7-2 TRBD2 many TRBJ2-3
TGTGCCATCAGTGGCGGCCCAGGGGCGTACCAAGAGACCCAGTACTTC CAISGGPGAYQETQYF TRBV10-3 - few TRBJ2-5
TGTGCCAGCAGTGAACGGGAGCAAGAGACCCAGTTCTTC CASSEREQETQFF TRBV6-1 - large TRBJ2-1
TGTGCCAGCAGTTACTCCCTAGCAGGAAGGCAGTACTTC CASSYSLAGRQYF TRBV6-6 - medium-sized TRBJ2-7
TGTGCTAGTGGTTCGCCTAGTCGGGACAGACCGAACTCTGGGGCCAACGTCCTGACTTTC CASGSPSRDRPNSGANVLTF TRBV12-5 TRBD1 many TRBJ2-6
TGTGCCAGCAGCTTAGCGGGGACAGTCTCCTACAATGAGCAGTTCTTC CASSLAGTVSYNEQFF TRBV11-1 TRBD1 many TRBJ2-1
TGTGCCAGCAGTTACTCGAAGGTTGGGGGAGGAGAGACCCAGTACTTC CASSYSKVGGGETQYF TRBV6-6 - - TRBJ2-5
TGTGCCAGCAGCTTAGTCGGGGGAGGCAATGAGCAGTACTTC CASSLVGGGNEQYF TRBV7-6 - few TRBJ2-5
TGTGCCAGCAGTGAAGCGCAGGGGTACTATGGCTACACCTTC CASSEAQGYYGYTF TRBV6-1 - many TRBJ1-2
TGTGCCAGCAGTGAAGAGGGGCCAGGGAGCTCCTACGAGCAGTTCTTC CASSEEGPGSSYEQFF TRBV6-1 - medium-sized TRBJ2-1
TGTGCCAGCATACCAAGGGGGGAGCCGGGCACCGGGGAGCTGTTTTTT CASIPRGEPGTGELFF TRBV6-1 - few TRBJ2-2
TGTGCCAGCAGTTACGGGGAGGGATGGAACACTGAAGCTTTCTTT CASSYGEGWNTEAFF TRBV6-6 - - TRBJ1-1
TGTGCCAGCAGCTTCGGATCGGGAGCAGATACGCAGTATTTT CASSFGSGADTQYF TRBV7-2 - many TRBJ2-3
TGTGCCAGCAGCTTGGGTACAGGGGCCGGGGCCAACGTCCTGACTTTC CASSLGTGAGANVLTF TRBV5-3 TRBD1 - TRBJ2-6
TGTGCCAGCAGTGAGGGCAGGACCTACACAGATACGCAGTATTTT CASSEGRTYTDTQYF TRBV25-1 - - TRBJ2-3
TGTGCCAGCACTACCAGCCAGGACGTAAATTCACCCCTCCACTTT CASTTSQDVNSPLHF TRBV6-1 - - TRBJ1-6
TGTGCCAGCAGCTTAAACGACTACGAGCAGTACTTC CASSLNDYEQYF TRBV11-2 - - TRBJ2-7
TGTGCCAGCAGCTTAGCGGGGGCGGATGGCTACACCTTC CASSLAGADGYTF TRBV7-8 - few TRBJ1-2
TGCGCCAGCAGTGGAGCAACCCTGAACACCGGGGAGCTGTTTTTT CASSGATLNTGELFF TRBV10-1 - - TRBJ2-2
TGTGCCAGCAGCTTTCTAATTCGTAGTAGTACCCCCAGCTCCTACGAGCAGTTCTTC CASSFLIRSSTPSSYEQFF TRBV11-2 - few TRBJ2-1
TGTGCCACCAGTGATTTCTCCGGGACAGGGCAGTTCTTC CATSDFSGTGQFF TRBV24-1 TRBD1 few TRBJ2-1
TGTGCCACCAGTGATCAGGACAGGGCGGAGACCCAGTACTTC CATSDQDRAETQYF TRBV24-1 TRBD1 - TRBJ2-5
TGTGCCAGCAGCCATGCCGCGGCAGTCCAAGAGACCCAGTTCTTC CASSHAAAVQETQFF TRBV7-2 - large TRBJ2-1
TGTGCCAGCAGCTTAAATAGTGGCTCTGGTGCGCTATCCTACGAGCAGTACTTC CASSLNSGSGALSYEQYF TRBV7-6 - - TRBJ2-7
TGTGCCAGCAGTTTAGAATACGAGCAGTTCTTC CASSLEYEQFF TRBV12-3/TRBV12-4 - medium-sized TRBJ2-1
TGTGCCAGCAGTTTAAGATTTAGCACAGATACGCAGTATTTT CASSLRFSTDTQYF TRBV12-3/TRBV12-4 - - TRBJ2-3
TGTGCCAGCAGGGGGGGGACAGAGACGAATGAGCAGTACTTC CASRGGTETNEQYF TRBV28 - - TRBJ2-5
TGTGCCAGCAGCTTATATCCTAGCGGGAGGGCCGCCAACGAGCAGTTCTTC CASSLYPSGRAANEQFF TRBV7-2 TRBD2 many TRBJ2-1
TGTGCCAGCAGTGAAGCGCTTCTAGGACAGTCGGAGTATTTT CASSEALLGQSEYF TRBV6-1 - few TRBJ2-3
TGTGCCAGCAGCTTAGCCGGGACAGGGATTTACGAGCAGTTCTTC CASSLAGTGIYEQFF TRBV7-2 TRBD1 few TRBJ2-1
TGTGCCAGCAGCTTAGATAAAGGACAGGGGCTGACACGTGGCTACACCTTC CASSLDKGQGLTRGYTF TRBV11-3 TRBD1 - TRBJ1-2
TGTGCCAGCAGCTTAGGGGACAATGAGCAGTACTTC CASSLGDNEQYF TRBV7-8 - - TRBJ2-4
TGTGCCAGCAGTTTTCTCAGGGGGCGACTAGCGGGAGAGAATGAGCAGTTCTTC CASSFLRGRLAGENEQFF TRBV12-3/TRBV12-4 TRBD2 many TRBJ2-1
TGTGCTAGCAGCTTATCAGGGGATTACGAGCAGTACTTC CASSLSGDYEQYF TRBV7-6 - - TRBJ2-7
TGTGCCAGCAGTGGGCTGACTAGCGGGAACTACGAGCAGTACTTC CASSGLTSGNYEQYF TRBV6-1 TRBD2 many TRBJ2-7
TGTGCCAGCAGCCCCGATTCGCCGGTCGGGGTTTACGAGCAGTACTTC CASSPDSPVGVYEQYF TRBV12-3/TRBV12-4 - medium-sized TRBJ2-7
TGTGCCAGCAGTCCTTTCCTAGGGAGAGAAGGAGAGACCCAGTACTTC CASSPFLGREGETQYF TRBV6-1 - - TRBJ2-5
TGTGCCAGCAACAGGGGAGGTGGCTACACCTTC CASNRGGGYTF TRBV7-9 TRBD1 many TRBJ1-2
TGTGCCAGCAAACTTTCGATACAGGGAGGTGAGCAGTACTTC CASKLSIQGGEQYF TRBV7-6 - medium-sized TRBJ2-5
TGTGCCAGCAGCCAGGGTTTAGCGGGAGGGGGAGCGGAGACCCAGTACTTC CASSQGLAGGGAETQYF TRBV11-2 TRBD2 once TRBJ2-5
TGTGCCACCAAACCTTCTAGCGGGAGGCCAGGTTACGAGCAGTACTTC CATKPSSGRPGYEQYF TRBV10-3 TRBD2 - TRBJ2-7
TGTGCCAGCAGTGAAGGCGACTGGGAGGGGCTACACACTGAAGCTTTCTTT CASSEGDWEGLHTEAFF TRBV25-1 - - TRBJ1-1